A selection of T cell receptor beta chains follows, all from one sample in a study of T cells in Graves' hyperthyroidism and ophthalmopathy. TCRdb recomputed calls from the multiplex PCR reads with MiXCR, one row per CDR3 protein. The table lists hundreds of thousands of distinct CDR3 sequences, 35% to 45% of them singletons, with approximately 10% in the top ten. Sequencing was carried out using blood. Source of these receptors: a young man with Graves' hyperthyroidism. The CDR3 runs from the conserved cysteine through the conserved F or W. A D gene is named only where the DNA matches it firmly. Only some rows state a clone size, as once, few, many or a class for expanded clones.

cdr3_nt,cdr3_aa,j_call,cdr3_length,d_call,v_call,clone_size
TGTGCCAGCAGCCAGAGACTAGAAGGTTGGGAGACCCAGTACTTC,CASSQRLEGWETQYF,TRBJ2-5,15,NA,TRBV14,many
TGTGCCAGCAGCTTCAGTTACACCGGGGAGCTGTTTTTT,CASSFSYTGELFF,TRBJ2-2,13,NA,TRBV7-2,many
TGCAGTGGCCTGAAAGGAGGGCTCGGCGAGCAGTACTTC,CSGLKGGLGEQYF,TRBJ2-7,13,NA,TRBV20-1,many
TGTGCCAGCAGTAAACAGGGGGTGGGGGAGACCCAGTACTTC,CASSKQGVGETQYF,TRBJ2-5,14,TRBD1,TRBV6-6,NA
TGTGCCAGCAGCACCGCTAGGGGAGCGGGAGAGACCCAGTACTTC,CASSTARGAGETQYF,TRBJ2-5,15,NA,TRBV7-2,few
TGTGCCAGCAGTTTAGTCGGGGGTGGCGGAGCTTTCTTT,CASSLVGGGGAFF,TRBJ1-1,13,NA,TRBV12-3/TRBV12-4,many
TGCAGCGTTGAAGGGGTTTTAGGGATGGGGGAGCAGTACTTC,CSVEGVLGMGEQYF,TRBJ2-7,14,NA,TRBV29-1,NA
TGTGCCAGCAGCCCGAACTCTGGGACAGGGAATAACTATGGCTACACCTTC,CASSPNSGTGNNYGYTF,TRBJ1-2,17,TRBD1,TRBV7-8,many
TGCAGTGCTTCACGCTCAACAGGGTACCAAGAGACCCAGTACTTC,CSASRSTGYQETQYF,TRBJ2-5,15,NA,TRBV20-1,NA
TGCAGTGCTACCCGCCTCGTAGGGACAAACGAAGCTTTCTTT,CSATRLVGTNEAFF,TRBJ1-1,14,NA,TRBV20-1,few
TGTGCCAGCAAAGACGGCGAGCAGTACTTC,CASKDGEQYF,TRBJ2-7,10,NA,TRBV2,NA
TGTGCCAGCAGTGATTGTAGAGACAGGGGCAATCAGCCCCAGCATTTT,CASSDCRDRGNQPQHF,TRBJ1-5,16,TRBD1,TRBV12-3/TRBV12-4,NA
TGTGCCAGCAGTGAATATGCGGCAGGGGCCTACGAGCAGTACTTC,CASSEYAAGAYEQYF,TRBJ2-7,15,NA,TRBV25-1,many
TGTGCCAGCAGCTTAGCGGGCAGGGTAATCTCTGGGGCCAACGTCCTGACTTTC,CASSLAGRVISGANVLTF,TRBJ2-6,18,NA,TRBV7-9,NA
TGTGCCAGCCGACAGGTCGACTCCTACGAGCAGTACTTC,CASRQVDSYEQYF,TRBJ2-7,13,NA,TRBV10-3,few
TGCGCCAGCAGCTTGGAACAGCAAGAGACCCAGTACTTC,CASSLEQQETQYF,TRBJ2-5,13,NA,TRBV5-1,many
TGTGCCAGCAGCCTCCAAGCGACAGGGGGTGGCTACACCTTC,CASSLQATGGGYTF,TRBJ1-2,14,TRBD1,TRBV7-9,NA
TGTGCCACAGGAGGAGGACCCTCTGGTGAAAAACTGTTTTTT,CATGGGPSGEKLFF,TRBJ1-4,14,NA,TRBV6-6,few
TGTGCCAGCAGTACCGCTAGCGCGAACTCCTACGAGCAGTACTTC,CASSTASANSYEQYF,TRBJ2-7,15,NA,TRBV6-2/TRBV6-3,NA
TGCAGTGCTAGGGGCCTCTCCTGGGCTAATGAAAAACTGTTTTTT,CSARGLSWANEKLFF,TRBJ1-4,15,NA,TRBV20-1,NA
TGTGCCACCAGCAGCGAGGGGCCGAACACTGAAGCTTTCTTT,CATSSEGPNTEAFF,TRBJ1-1,14,NA,TRBV15,NA
TGTGCCAGCAGGACAGGGGCTAACTACGAGCAGTACTTC,CASRTGANYEQYF,TRBJ2-7,13,TRBD1,TRBV12-3/TRBV12-4,NA